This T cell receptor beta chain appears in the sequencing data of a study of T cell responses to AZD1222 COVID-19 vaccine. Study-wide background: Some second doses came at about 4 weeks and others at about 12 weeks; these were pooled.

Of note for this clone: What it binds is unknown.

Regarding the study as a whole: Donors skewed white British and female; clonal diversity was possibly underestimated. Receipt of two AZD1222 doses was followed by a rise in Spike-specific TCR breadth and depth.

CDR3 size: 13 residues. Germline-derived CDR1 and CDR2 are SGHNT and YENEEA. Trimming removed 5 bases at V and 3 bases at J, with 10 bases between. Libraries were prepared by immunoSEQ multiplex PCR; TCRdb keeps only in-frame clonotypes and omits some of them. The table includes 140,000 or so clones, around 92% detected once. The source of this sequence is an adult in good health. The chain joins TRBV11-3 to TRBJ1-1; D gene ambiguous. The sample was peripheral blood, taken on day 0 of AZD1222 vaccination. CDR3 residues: CASSINGYTEAFF. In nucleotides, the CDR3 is TGTGCCAGCAGCATTAATGGGTACACTGAAGCTTTCTTT.